The clone carrying this T cell receptor (beta chain) was recorded a few times. Antigen specificity is unknown. The germline V and J ends were trimmed by 4 bases and 7 bases, with 7 bases remaining between them. Germline CDR1 is KGHSH and CDR2 is LQKENI. This CDR3 has 12 residues. This specimen comes from a study of shared clonotypes between healthy human individuals. Looking at the study overall: The composition of the donors was a couple of women and a few men aged 18 to 49. Findings of the study overall: Read depth was anticipated to influence clonotype sharing among donors. It was observed that roughly 5% of naive CD4 clonotypes were shared across several donors.

The repertoire was sequenced with immunoSEQ multiplex PCR; TCRdb's copy has only in-frame clones and lacks some. This table holds about 960,000 clones, approximately 80% found once. This sequence joins TRBV18 and TRBJ2-2, with TRBD2 as a possible D gene (5 bases). Sequencing was done on a sample of memory CD4+ T cells sorted from blood. As to subset: CD45RA-negative fraction. The receptor comes from a man younger than 35 in good health. The CDR3 DNA reads TGTGCCAGCTCACGTAGCGTCGGGGAGCTGTTTTTT. Translated: CASSRSVGELFF.